This T cell receptor (beta chain) appears in the sequencing data of a study of cytotoxic CD8 clonotypes in ibrutinib-treated CLL. This clone was seen once. V was shortened by 0 bases and J by 4 bases, with 7 bases between the two germline ends. Germline assignment: CDR1 MNHEY and CDR2 SVGAGI. The CDR3 loop spans 14 amino acids. This table comes from immunoSEQ multiplex PCR, and its TCRdb copy is limited to in-frame clones, with some not included. The table lists 150,000 or so clones, approximately 80% of them singletons. The receptor was derived from a human donor with chronic lymphocytic leukemia. The specimen comprised PBMCs, sampled after 36 months of ibrutinib treatment. The chain uses TRBV6-5 and TRBJ1-3; D is uncertain. The CDR3, as DNA: TGTGCCAGCAGTTACTCGGGAGTCGGAAACACCATATATTTT. Translating it yields CASSYSGVGNTIYF.